The rows below give T cell receptor beta chains drawn from one sample of a study of identical twins. TCRdb re-analysed the 5' RACE reads in MiXCR, keeping a single row per CDR3 protein. The data hold about 520,000 distinct CDR3 sequences, with 22% observed a single time. The same specimen was also included in a second study, on T cells expressing NK-cell markers.

What was sequenced was CD4+ T cells sorted from blood. These receptors all come from a woman aged 18-30 years in good health. The CDR3 runs from the conserved cysteine through the conserved F or W. Fields, in order: CDR3 protein, CDR3 DNA, J gene, V gene, clone size, D gene. D genes are given only for firm matches. Clone size, where shown, is once, few, many, or a class for clones that have expanded.

CDR3aa: CSARWDRTYEQYF; CDR3nt: TGCAGTGCTAGGTGGGATCGTACCTACGAGCAGTACTTC; j_gene: TRBJ2-7; v_gene: TRBV20-1; abundance: once; d_gene: NA
CDR3aa: CASSRNLAGGPAEQYF; CDR3nt: TGTGCCAGCAGTCGGAATTTAGCGGGAGGCCCTGCGGAGCAGTACTTC; j_gene: TRBJ2-7; v_gene: TRBV12-3/TRBV12-4; abundance: NA; d_gene: TRBD2
CDR3aa: CASSRTRDSADTQYF; CDR3nt: TGCGCCAGCAGCCGGACAAGGGACAGCGCAGATACGCAGTATTTT; j_gene: TRBJ2-3; v_gene: TRBV5-1; abundance: NA; d_gene: TRBD1
CDR3aa: CASSDRLAGDPPREQYF; CDR3nt: TGTGCCAGCAGTGACAGACTAGCGGGAGACCCCCCTCGCGAGCAGTACTTC; j_gene: TRBJ2-7; v_gene: TRBV12-3/TRBV12-4; abundance: NA; d_gene: TRBD2
CDR3aa: CSARDYQGKGYTF; CDR3nt: TGCAGTGCTAGAGATTACCAGGGGAAAGGCTACACCTTC; j_gene: TRBJ1-2; v_gene: TRBV20-1; abundance: NA; d_gene: NA
CDR3aa: CASSPDLRAGEQYF; CDR3nt: TGTGCCAGCAGCCCGGATCTGCGGGCAGGTGAGCAGTACTTC; j_gene: TRBJ2-7; v_gene: TRBV7-2; abundance: NA; d_gene: NA
CDR3aa: CASSWRDGVETQYF; CDR3nt: TGTGCCAGCAGCTGGCGGGACGGGGTGGAGACCCAGTACTTC; j_gene: TRBJ2-5; v_gene: TRBV7-2; abundance: NA; d_gene: NA
CDR3aa: CASSLARGGLGSEQYF; CDR3nt: TGTGCCAGCAGTTTAGCGCGAGGGGGACTCGGCTCCGAGCAGTACTTC; j_gene: TRBJ2-7; v_gene: TRBV12-3/TRBV12-4; abundance: few; d_gene: NA
CDR3aa: CASSPWQGTTNEKLFF; CDR3nt: TGTGCCAGCAGCCCGTGGCAGGGTACAACTAATGAAAAACTGTTTTTT; j_gene: TRBJ1-4; v_gene: TRBV7-6; abundance: many; d_gene: NA
CDR3aa: CASSLKKLDRLNTEAFF; CDR3nt: TGCGCCAGCAGCTTAAAGAAACTGGACAGACTGAACACTGAAGCTTTCTTT; j_gene: TRBJ1-1; v_gene: TRBV5-1; abundance: NA; d_gene: NA
CDR3aa: CASSFPRAEQYF; CDR3nt: TGTGCCAGCAGTTTCCCCCGAGCCGAGCAGTACTTC; j_gene: TRBJ2-7; v_gene: TRBV12-3/TRBV12-4; abundance: NA; d_gene: NA
CDR3aa: CASSVIAGGYTF; CDR3nt: TGTGCCAGCAGCGTGATAGCAGGTGGCTACACCTTC; j_gene: TRBJ1-2; v_gene: TRBV9; abundance: NA; d_gene: NA
CDR3aa: CASSLAGRGGNEQFF; CDR3nt: TGTGCCAGCAGCTTAGCAGGCCGGGGCGGCAATGAGCAGTTCTTC; j_gene: TRBJ2-1; v_gene: TRBV7-2; abundance: NA; d_gene: NA
CDR3aa: CASSLAGGDGTQYF; CDR3nt: TGTGCCAGCAGTTTAGCGGGGGGGGATGGGACCCAGTACTTC; j_gene: TRBJ2-5; v_gene: TRBV12-3/TRBV12-4; abundance: NA; d_gene: TRBD2
CDR3aa: CASTWGAGGQETQYF; CDR3nt: TGTGCCAGCACCTGGGGGGCGGGAGGACAAGAGACCCAGTACTTC; j_gene: TRBJ2-5; v_gene: TRBV7-9; abundance: few; d_gene: TRBD2
CDR3aa: CSVAGALNQPQHF; CDR3nt: TGCAGCGTTGCTGGGGCCCTCAATCAGCCCCAGCATTTT; j_gene: TRBJ1-5; v_gene: TRBV29-1; abundance: many; d_gene: NA
CDR3aa: CASSFWVQRLSGYTF; CDR3nt: TGTGCCAGCAGTTTTTGGGTTCAGCGACTTTCTGGCTACACCTTC; j_gene: TRBJ1-2; v_gene: TRBV12-3/TRBV12-4; abundance: few; d_gene: NA
CDR3aa: CASSRHQGLSYNEQFF; CDR3nt: TGTGCCAGCAGCCGCCATCAGGGGCTCTCCTACAATGAGCAGTTCTTC; j_gene: TRBJ2-1; v_gene: TRBV7-6; abundance: few; d_gene: NA
CDR3aa: CASSVRGGRDEQFF; CDR3nt: TGTGCCAGCAGCGTAAGGGGCGGACGCGATGAGCAGTTCTTC; j_gene: TRBJ2-1; v_gene: TRBV9; abundance: few; d_gene: NA
CDR3aa: CSARRQTGKLFF; CDR3nt: TGCAGTGCTAGAAGGCAGACGGGGAAACTGTTTTTT; j_gene: TRBJ1-4; v_gene: TRBV20-1; abundance: NA; d_gene: NA
CDR3aa: CSAERTSGVTDTQYF; CDR3nt: TGCAGTGCTGAACGGACTAGCGGCGTCACAGATACGCAGTATTTT; j_gene: TRBJ2-3; v_gene: TRBV20-1; abundance: few; d_gene: TRBD2
CDR3aa: CSAKSPRTAESTDTQYF; CDR3nt: TGCAGTGCCAAATCCCCCCGGACTGCCGAATCCACAGATACGCAGTATTTT; j_gene: TRBJ2-3; v_gene: TRBV20-1; abundance: many; d_gene: NA
CDR3aa: CSALETADREQYF; CDR3nt: TGCAGTGCTCTAGAGACAGCTGATAGGGAGCAGTACTTC; j_gene: TRBJ2-7; v_gene: TRBV20-1; abundance: few; d_gene: NA
CDR3aa: CASSRPRDRVTGELFF; CDR3nt: TGTGCCAGCAGCCGGCCCCGGGACAGGGTAACCGGGGAGCTGTTTTTT; j_gene: TRBJ2-2; v_gene: TRBV12-3/TRBV12-4; abundance: many; d_gene: TRBD1
CDR3aa: CASSSFLAGAYNEQFF; CDR3nt: TGTGCCAGCAGCTCTTTCTTAGCGGGGGCTTACAATGAGCAGTTCTTC; j_gene: TRBJ2-1; v_gene: TRBV5-6; abundance: NA; d_gene: TRBD2
CDR3aa: CASSLGTDSNQPQHF; CDR3nt: TGCGCCAGCAGCTTGGGGACAGATAGCAATCAGCCCCAGCATTTT; j_gene: TRBJ1-5; v_gene: TRBV5-1; abundance: many; d_gene: NA
CDR3aa: CASREGGSTGELFF; CDR3nt: TGTGCCAGCAGAGAGGGAGGGTCCACCGGGGAGCTGTTTTTT; j_gene: TRBJ2-2; v_gene: TRBV6-2/TRBV6-3; abundance: NA; d_gene: TRBD2
CDR3aa: CASSHLGAGRSYEQYF; CDR3nt: TGTGCCAGCAGCCACCTCGGGGCTGGGCGATCCTACGAGCAGTACTTC; j_gene: TRBJ2-7; v_gene: TRBV7-9; abundance: NA; d_gene: NA
CDR3aa: CSASPTAGVPETQYF; CDR3nt: TGCAGTGCTAGTCCAACAGCGGGGGTACCAGAGACCCAGTACTTC; j_gene: TRBJ2-5; v_gene: TRBV20-1; abundance: NA; d_gene: TRBD2
CDR3aa: CSVRDRVADTQYF; CDR3nt: TGCAGCGTCCGGGACAGGGTTGCAGATACGCAGTATTTT; j_gene: TRBJ2-3; v_gene: TRBV29-1; abundance: NA; d_gene: TRBD1
CDR3aa: CASSSPGEGIGYGYTF; CDR3nt: TGTGCCAGCAGTTCCCCCGGGGAGGGAATAGGCTATGGCTACACCTTC; j_gene: TRBJ1-2; v_gene: TRBV6-5; abundance: few; d_gene: NA
CDR3aa: CSVLKGARTYEQYF; CDR3nt: TGCAGTGTCCTAAAGGGGGCGCGAACCTACGAGCAGTACTTC; j_gene: TRBJ2-7; v_gene: TRBV20-1; abundance: NA; d_gene: TRBD1
CDR3aa: CASSYSVTGGYEQFF; CDR3nt: TGTGCCAGCAGTTACTCGGTTACTGGGGGATATGAGCAGTTCTTC; j_gene: TRBJ2-1; v_gene: TRBV6-5; abundance: few; d_gene: NA
CDR3aa: CASSRLQGTDTQYF; CDR3nt: TGTGCCAGCAGTCGACTACAAGGCACAGATACGCAGTATTTT; j_gene: TRBJ2-3; v_gene: TRBV12-3/TRBV12-4; abundance: few; d_gene: NA
CDR3aa: CASSRQPAGGNEQFF; CDR3nt: TGTGCCAGCAGCCGACAACCAGCGGGGGGCAATGAGCAGTTCTTC; j_gene: TRBJ2-1; v_gene: TRBV3-1; abundance: NA; d_gene: TRBD2
CDR3aa: CASSLLRGSYNEQFF; CDR3nt: TGTGCCAGCAGCTTGTTGCGGGGGTCCTACAATGAGCAGTTCTTC; j_gene: TRBJ2-1; v_gene: TRBV5-8; abundance: NA; d_gene: TRBD2
CDR3aa: CASIPTAGGNEQFF; CDR3nt: TGCGCCAGCATACCCACAGCGGGAGGCAATGAGCAGTTCTTC; j_gene: TRBJ2-1; v_gene: TRBV5-1; abundance: few; d_gene: TRBD2
CDR3aa: CAIGTSYEQYF; CDR3nt: TGTGCCATCGGGACTTCCTACGAGCAGTACTTC; j_gene: TRBJ2-7; v_gene: TRBV10-3; abundance: few; d_gene: NA
CDR3aa: CSASRTSNFYEQYF; CDR3nt: TGCAGTGCTAGTCGCACTAGCAATTTCTACGAGCAGTACTTC; j_gene: TRBJ2-7; v_gene: TRBV20-1; abundance: NA; d_gene: NA
CDR3aa: CASSPRGTGVSGANVLTF; CDR3nt: TGTGCCAGCAGCCCAAGGGGGACAGGGGTCTCTGGGGCCAACGTCCTGACTTTC; j_gene: TRBJ2-6; v_gene: TRBV6-2/TRBV6-3; abundance: NA; d_gene: TRBD1
CDR3aa: CASSGHRGRNSPLHF; CDR3nt: TGTGCCAGCAGCGGTCACAGGGGAAGGAATTCACCCCTCCACTTT; j_gene: TRBJ1-6; v_gene: TRBV7-9; abundance: NA; d_gene: TRBD1
CDR3aa: CASILAGTSTDTQYF; CDR3nt: TGTGCCAGCATCCTAGCGGGGACTAGCACAGATACGCAGTATTTT; j_gene: TRBJ2-3; v_gene: TRBV7-2; abundance: few; d_gene: TRBD2
CDR3aa: CASSFSWSDEQFF; CDR3nt: TGTGCCAGCAGCTTTTCATGGAGCGATGAGCAGTTCTTC; j_gene: TRBJ2-1; v_gene: TRBV7-3; abundance: NA; d_gene: NA
CDR3aa: CASSASSREQYF; CDR3nt: TGCGCCAGCAGCGCCAGTAGCCGCGAGCAGTACTTC; j_gene: TRBJ2-7; v_gene: TRBV5-1; abundance: NA; d_gene: NA
CDR3aa: CATSRTSGGSNEQFF; CDR3nt: TGTGCCACCAGTCGGACTAGCGGGGGAAGCAATGAGCAGTTCTTC; j_gene: TRBJ2-1; v_gene: TRBV24-1; abundance: NA; d_gene: TRBD2
CDR3aa: CSAVDRGETQYF; CDR3nt: TGCAGTGCCGTTGACAGGGGAGAGACCCAGTACTTC; j_gene: TRBJ2-5; v_gene: TRBV20-1; abundance: NA; d_gene: TRBD1
CDR3aa: CASSPGLAVSSYEQYF; CDR3nt: TGTGCCAGCAGCCCAGGGCTAGCGGTGAGCTCCTACGAGCAGTACTTC; j_gene: TRBJ2-7; v_gene: TRBV7-2; abundance: few; d_gene: TRBD2
CDR3aa: CSGGTDYGYTF; CDR3nt: TGCAGCGGGGGGACCGACTATGGCTACACCTTC; j_gene: TRBJ1-2; v_gene: TRBV29-1; abundance: few; d_gene: NA
CDR3aa: CSASTGIGFGNTIYF; CDR3nt: TGCAGTGCTTCGACAGGGATCGGTTTTGGAAACACCATATATTTT; j_gene: TRBJ1-3; v_gene: TRBV20-1; abundance: NA; d_gene: TRBD1
CDR3aa: CSVLTRDTEAFF; CDR3nt: TGCAGCGTTCTAACCCGGGACACTGAAGCTTTCTTT; j_gene: TRBJ1-1; v_gene: TRBV29-1; abundance: few; d_gene: NA
CDR3aa: CASRPGSQEMAQYF; CDR3nt: TGCGCCAGCAGGCCGGGGAGCCAAGAGATGGCCCAGTACTTC; j_gene: TRBJ2-5; v_gene: TRBV5-1; abundance: few; d_gene: NA